This T cell receptor (beta chain) was recovered during a study of T cells after yellow fever vaccination. TCRdb reprocessed the 5' RACE reads via MiXCR and lists one record per CDR3 protein. Of hundreds of thousands of distinct CDR3 sequences listed, roughly 8.7% are singletons. CDR3 length: 13 residues. V was clipped by 6 bases and J by 8 bases, with 16 bases between them. Germline V gives CDR1 MNHEY, CDR2 SVGEGT. V gene TRBV6-2 or TRBV6-3 combines with J gene TRBJ1-2, with D possibly TRBD1 on 6 matching bases. Sequences were derived from PBMCs, sampled on the day of the first yellow fever vaccination. This clonotype was obtained from a man younger than 35 who received the YFV17D yellow fever vaccine. The CDR3 is CASRIDRLRGYTF. In DNA form, the CDR3 reads TGTGCCAGCAGGATCGACAGGCTCCGGGGCTACACCTTC.